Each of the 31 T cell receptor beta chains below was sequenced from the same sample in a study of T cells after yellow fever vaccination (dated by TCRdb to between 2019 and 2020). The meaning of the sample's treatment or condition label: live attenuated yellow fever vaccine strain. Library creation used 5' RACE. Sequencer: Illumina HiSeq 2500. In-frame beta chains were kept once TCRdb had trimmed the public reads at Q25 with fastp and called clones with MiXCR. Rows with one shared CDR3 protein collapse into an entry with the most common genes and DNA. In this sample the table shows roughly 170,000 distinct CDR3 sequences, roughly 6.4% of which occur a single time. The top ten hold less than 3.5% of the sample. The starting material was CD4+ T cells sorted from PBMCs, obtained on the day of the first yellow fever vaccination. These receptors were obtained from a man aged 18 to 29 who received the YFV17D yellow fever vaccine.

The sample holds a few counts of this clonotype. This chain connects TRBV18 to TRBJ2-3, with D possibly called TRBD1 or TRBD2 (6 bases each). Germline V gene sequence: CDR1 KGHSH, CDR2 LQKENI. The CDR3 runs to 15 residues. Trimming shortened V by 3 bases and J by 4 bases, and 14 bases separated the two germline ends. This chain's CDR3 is CASSPRGAAADTQYF. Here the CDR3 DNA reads TGTGCCAGCTCACCGAGGGGGGCGGCCGCAGATACGCAGTATTTT.

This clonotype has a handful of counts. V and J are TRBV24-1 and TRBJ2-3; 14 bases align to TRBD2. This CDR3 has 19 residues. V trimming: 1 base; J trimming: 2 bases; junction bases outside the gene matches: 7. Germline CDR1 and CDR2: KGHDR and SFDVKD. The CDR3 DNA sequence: TGTGCCACCAGTGATTTTGGGACTAGCGGGGGATCAAACACAGATACGCAGTATTTT. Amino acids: CATSDFGTSGGSNTDTQYF.

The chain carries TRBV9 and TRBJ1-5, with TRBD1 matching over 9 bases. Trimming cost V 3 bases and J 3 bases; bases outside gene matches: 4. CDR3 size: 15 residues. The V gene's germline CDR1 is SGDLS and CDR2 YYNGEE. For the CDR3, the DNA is TGTGCCAGCAGCGGCCGGGACAGGGACAATCAGCCCCAGCATTTT. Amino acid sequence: CASSGRDRDNQPQHF.

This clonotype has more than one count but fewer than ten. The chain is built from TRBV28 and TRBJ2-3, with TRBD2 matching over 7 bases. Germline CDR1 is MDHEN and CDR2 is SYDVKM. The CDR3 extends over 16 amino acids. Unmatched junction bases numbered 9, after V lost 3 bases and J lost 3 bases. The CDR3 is CASSFPLGGYTDTQYF. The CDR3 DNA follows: TGTGCCAGCAGTTTCCCCCTCGGGGGGTATACAGATACGCAGTATTTT.

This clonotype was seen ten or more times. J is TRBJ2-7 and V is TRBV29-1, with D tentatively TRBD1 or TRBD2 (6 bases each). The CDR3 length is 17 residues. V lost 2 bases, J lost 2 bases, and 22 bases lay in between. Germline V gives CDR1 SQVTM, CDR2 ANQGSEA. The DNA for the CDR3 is TGCAGCGTTGAAAGGGGGGAACAGGGTAATAGGACCTACGAGCAGTACGTC. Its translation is CSVERGEQGNRTYEQYV.

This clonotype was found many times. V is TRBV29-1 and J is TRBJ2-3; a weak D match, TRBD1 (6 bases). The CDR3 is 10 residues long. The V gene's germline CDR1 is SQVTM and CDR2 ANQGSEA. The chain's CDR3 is CTHGDNTQYF. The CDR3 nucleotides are TGCACCCACGGGGACAATACGCAGTATTTT.

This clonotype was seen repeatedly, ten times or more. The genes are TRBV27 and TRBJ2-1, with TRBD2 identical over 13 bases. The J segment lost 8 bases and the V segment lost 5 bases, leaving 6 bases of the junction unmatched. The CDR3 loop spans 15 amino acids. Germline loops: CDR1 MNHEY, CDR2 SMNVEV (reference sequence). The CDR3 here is CASSRLAGGDHEQFF. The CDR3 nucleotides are TGTGCCAGCAGTCGACTAGCGGGGGGAGATCATGAGCAGTTCTTC.

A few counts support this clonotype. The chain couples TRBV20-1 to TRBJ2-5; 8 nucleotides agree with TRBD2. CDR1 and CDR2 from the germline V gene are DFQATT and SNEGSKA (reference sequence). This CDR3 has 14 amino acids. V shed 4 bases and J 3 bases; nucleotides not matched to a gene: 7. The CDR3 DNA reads TGCAGTGCTATGGCAGCGGGGGTGGAAGAGACCCAGTACTTC. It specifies CSAMAAGVEETQYF.

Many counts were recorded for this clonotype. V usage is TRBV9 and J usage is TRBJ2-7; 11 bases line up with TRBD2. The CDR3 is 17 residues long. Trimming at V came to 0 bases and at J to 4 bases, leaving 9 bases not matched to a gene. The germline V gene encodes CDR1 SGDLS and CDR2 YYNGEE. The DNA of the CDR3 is TGTGCCAGCAGCGTAGCCGGGACTAGCGGTGCGATGTACGAGCAGTACTTC. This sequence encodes CASSVAGTSGAMYEQYF.

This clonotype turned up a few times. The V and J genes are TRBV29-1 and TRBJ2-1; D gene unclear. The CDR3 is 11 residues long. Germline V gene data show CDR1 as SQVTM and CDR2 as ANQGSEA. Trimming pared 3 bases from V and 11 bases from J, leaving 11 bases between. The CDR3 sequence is CSVDIAGKQFF. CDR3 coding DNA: TGCAGCGTTGATATCGCAGGCAAGCAGTTCTTC.

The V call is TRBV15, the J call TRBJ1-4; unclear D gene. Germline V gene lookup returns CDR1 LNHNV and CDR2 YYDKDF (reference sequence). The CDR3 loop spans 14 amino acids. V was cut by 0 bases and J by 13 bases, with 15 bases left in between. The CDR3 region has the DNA TGTGCCACCAGCAGAGATGGAGGAGGTAGTTTACTGTTTTTT. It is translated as CATSRDGGGSLLFF.

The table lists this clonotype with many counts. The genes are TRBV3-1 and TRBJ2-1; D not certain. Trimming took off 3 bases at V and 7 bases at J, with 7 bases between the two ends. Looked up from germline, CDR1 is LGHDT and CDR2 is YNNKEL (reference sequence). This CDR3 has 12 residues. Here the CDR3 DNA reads TGTGCCAGCAGCCATAGTGCTAATGAGCAGTTCTTC. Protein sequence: CASSHSANEQFF.

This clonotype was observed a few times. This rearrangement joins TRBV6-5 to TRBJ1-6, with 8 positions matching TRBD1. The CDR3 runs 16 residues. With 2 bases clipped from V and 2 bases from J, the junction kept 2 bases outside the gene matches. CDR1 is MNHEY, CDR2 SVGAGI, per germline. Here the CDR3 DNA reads TGTGCCAGCAGTTACGCAGGGGGCCCCTATAATTCACCCCTCCACTTT. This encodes CASSYAGGPYNSPLHF.

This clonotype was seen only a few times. CDR3 sequence (DNA): TGTGCCAGCAAGGGGGGGGACAGAGGATATAATTCACCCCTCCACTTT. Protein: CASKGGDRGYNSPLHF. V is TRBV7-6 and J is TRBJ1-6, with TRBD1 identical over 7 bases. This CDR3 is built from 16 residues. CDR1 is SGHVS and CDR2 is FNYEAQ in the germline V gene. Trimming took 7 bases from V and 4 from J; bases not matched to a gene: 10.

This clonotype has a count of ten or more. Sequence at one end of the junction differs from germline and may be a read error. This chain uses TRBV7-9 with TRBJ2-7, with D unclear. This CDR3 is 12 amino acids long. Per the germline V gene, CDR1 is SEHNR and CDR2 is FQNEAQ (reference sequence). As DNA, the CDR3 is TGTGCCAGCAGCTTAGGTGGGGAAAGCGTTGACTTC. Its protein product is CASSLGGESVDF.

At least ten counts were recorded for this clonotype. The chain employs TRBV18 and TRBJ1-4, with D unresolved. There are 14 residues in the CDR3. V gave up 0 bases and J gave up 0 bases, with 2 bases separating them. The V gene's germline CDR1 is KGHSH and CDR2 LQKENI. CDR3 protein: CASSPPATNEKLFF. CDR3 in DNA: TGTGCCAGCTCACCACCGGCAACTAATGAAAAACTGTTTTTT.

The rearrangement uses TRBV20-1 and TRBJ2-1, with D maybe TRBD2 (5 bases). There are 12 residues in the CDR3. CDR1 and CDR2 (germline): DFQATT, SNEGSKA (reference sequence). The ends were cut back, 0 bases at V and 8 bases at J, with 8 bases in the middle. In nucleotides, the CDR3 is TGCAGTGCTAGAGACCCTAGCCATGAGCAGTTCTTC. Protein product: CSARDPSHEQFF.

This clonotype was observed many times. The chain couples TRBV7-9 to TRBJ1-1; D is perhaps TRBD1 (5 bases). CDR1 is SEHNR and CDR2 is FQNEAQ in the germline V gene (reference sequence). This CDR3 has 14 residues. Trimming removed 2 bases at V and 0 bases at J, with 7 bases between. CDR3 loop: CASSLWGMNTEAFF. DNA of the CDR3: TGTGCCAGCAGCTTATGGGGGATGAACACTGAAGCTTTCTTT.

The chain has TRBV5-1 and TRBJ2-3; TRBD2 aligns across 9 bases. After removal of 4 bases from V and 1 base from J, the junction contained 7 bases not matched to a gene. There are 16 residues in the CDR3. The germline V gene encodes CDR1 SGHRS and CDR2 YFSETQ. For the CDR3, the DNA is TGCGCCAGCAGCCTCGACCCTAGCGGGGGCACAGATACGCAGTATTTT. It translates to CASSLDPSGGTDTQYF.

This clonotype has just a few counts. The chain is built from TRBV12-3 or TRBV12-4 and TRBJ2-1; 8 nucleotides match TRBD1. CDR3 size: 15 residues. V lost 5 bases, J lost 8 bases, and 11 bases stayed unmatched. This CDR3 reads CASSPPWTGSHEQFF. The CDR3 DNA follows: TGTGCCAGCAGTCCCCCGTGGACAGGGAGTCATGAGCAGTTCTTC.

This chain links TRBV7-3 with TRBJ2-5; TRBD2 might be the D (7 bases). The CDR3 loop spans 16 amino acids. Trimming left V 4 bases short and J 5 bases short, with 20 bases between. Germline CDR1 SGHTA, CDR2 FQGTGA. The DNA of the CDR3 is TGTGCCAGCAGCTACCAGGGTGGGGGGGGCAGGGAGACCCAGTACTTC. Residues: CASSYQGGGGRETQYF. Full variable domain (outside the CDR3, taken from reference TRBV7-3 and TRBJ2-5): GAGVSQTPSNKVTEKGKYVELRCDPISGHTALYWYRQSLGQGPEFLIYFQGTGAADDSGLPNDRFFAVRPEGSVSTLKIQRTERGDSAVYLCASSYQGGGGRETQYFGPGTRLLVL.

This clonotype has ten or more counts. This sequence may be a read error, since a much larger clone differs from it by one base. The CDR3 sequence: CASSQDIYGSSEAFF. As DNA, the CDR3 is TGCGCCAGCAGCCAAGATATTTATGGGAGCAGTGAAGCTTTCTTT. This chain uses TRBV4-3 with TRBJ1-1; D ambiguous. From germline, CDR1 is LGHNA and CDR2 YSLEER. Trimming stripped 0 bases from V and 7 bases from J, with 15 bases between. The CDR3 sequence is 15 residues long.

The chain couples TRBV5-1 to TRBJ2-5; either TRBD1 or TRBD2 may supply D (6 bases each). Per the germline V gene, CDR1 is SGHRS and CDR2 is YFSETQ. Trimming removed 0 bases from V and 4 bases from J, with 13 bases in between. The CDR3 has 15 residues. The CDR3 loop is CASSLAGGRGETQYF. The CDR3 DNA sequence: TGCGCCAGCAGCTTGGCCGGGGGCCGGGGAGAGACCCAGTACTTC.

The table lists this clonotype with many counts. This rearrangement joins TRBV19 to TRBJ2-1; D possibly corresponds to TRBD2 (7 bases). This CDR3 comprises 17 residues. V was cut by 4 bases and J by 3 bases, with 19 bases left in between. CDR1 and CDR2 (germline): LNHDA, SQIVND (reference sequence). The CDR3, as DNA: TGTGCCAGTAGTACAGGGTCTGTCGGGGGGCGCTACAATGAGCAGTTCTTC. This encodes CASSTGSVGGRYNEQFF.

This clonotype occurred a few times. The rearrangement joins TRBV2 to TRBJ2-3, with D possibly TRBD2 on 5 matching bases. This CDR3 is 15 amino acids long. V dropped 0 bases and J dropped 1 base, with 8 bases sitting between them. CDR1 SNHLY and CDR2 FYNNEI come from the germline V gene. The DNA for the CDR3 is TGTGCCAGCAGTGAAGCGCGGGCCGGCACAGATACGCAGTATTTT. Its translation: CASSEARAGTDTQYF.

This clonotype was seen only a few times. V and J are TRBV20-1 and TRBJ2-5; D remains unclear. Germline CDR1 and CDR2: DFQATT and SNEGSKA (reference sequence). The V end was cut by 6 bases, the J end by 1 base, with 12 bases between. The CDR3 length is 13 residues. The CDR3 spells CSALPISQETQYF. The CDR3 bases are TGCAGTGCCCTACCTATTTCCCAAGAGACCCAGTACTTC.

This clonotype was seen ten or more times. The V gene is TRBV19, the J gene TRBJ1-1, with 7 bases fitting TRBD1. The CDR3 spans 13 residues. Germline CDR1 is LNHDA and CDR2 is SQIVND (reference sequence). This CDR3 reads CATQTGSDAEAFF. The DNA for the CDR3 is TGTGCAACGCAGACAGGGAGCGACGCTGAAGCTTTCTTT.

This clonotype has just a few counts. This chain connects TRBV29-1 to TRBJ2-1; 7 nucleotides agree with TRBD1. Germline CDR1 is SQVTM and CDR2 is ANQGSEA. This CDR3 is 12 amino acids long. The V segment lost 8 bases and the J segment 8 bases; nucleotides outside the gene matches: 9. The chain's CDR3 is CSSRQGRDEQFF. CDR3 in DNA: TGCAGCTCCAGACAGGGAAGGGATGAGCAGTTCTTC.

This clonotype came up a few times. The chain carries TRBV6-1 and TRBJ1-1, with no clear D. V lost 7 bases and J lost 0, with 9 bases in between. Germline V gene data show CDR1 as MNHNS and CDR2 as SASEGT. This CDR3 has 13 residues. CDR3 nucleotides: TGTGCCAGCAAAGGGCGTATGAACACTGAAGCTTTCTTT. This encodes CASKGRMNTEAFF.

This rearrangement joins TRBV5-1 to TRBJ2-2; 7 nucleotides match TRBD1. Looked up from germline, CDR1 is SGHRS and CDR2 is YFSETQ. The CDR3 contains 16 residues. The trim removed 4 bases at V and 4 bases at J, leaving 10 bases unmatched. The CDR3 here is CASSLRTGAGTGELFF. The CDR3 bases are TGCGCCAGCAGCCTACGGACAGGCGCGGGCACCGGGGAGCTGTTTTTT.

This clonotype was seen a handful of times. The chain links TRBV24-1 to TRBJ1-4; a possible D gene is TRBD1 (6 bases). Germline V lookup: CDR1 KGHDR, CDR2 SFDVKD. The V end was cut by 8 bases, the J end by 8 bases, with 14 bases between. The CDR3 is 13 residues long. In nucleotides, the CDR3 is TGTGCCACCACAGGGGCGAGATCGGAAAAACTGTTTTTT. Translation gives CATTGARSEKLFF.